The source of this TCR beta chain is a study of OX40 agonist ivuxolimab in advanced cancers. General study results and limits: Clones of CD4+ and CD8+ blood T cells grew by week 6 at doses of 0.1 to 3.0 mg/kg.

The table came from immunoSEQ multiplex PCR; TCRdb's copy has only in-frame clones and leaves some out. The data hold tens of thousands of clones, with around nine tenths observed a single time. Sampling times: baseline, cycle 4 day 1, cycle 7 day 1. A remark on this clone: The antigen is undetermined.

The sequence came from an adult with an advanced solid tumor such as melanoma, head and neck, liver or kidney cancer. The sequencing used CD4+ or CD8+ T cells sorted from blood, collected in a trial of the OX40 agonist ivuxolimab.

CDR3 sequence reads: CASSPGTGYEQYF. For the CDR3, the DNA is TGTGCCAGCAGCCCCGGGACAGGCTACGAGCAGTACTTC. The chain links TRBV9 to TRBJ2-7, with 8 bases fitting TRBD1. In germline, CDR1 is SGDLS, CDR2 YYNGEE. Unmatched junction bases numbered 3, after V lost 4 bases and J lost 3 bases. The CDR3 is 13 residues long.